This T cell receptor (beta chain) originates from a study of cytomegalovirus exposure and HLA in healthy donors. The germline CDR1 and CDR2 sequences are DFQATT and SNEGSKA (reference sequence). V lost 3 bases to trimming and J lost 6 bases, with 5 bases between them. The CDR3 is 10 amino acids. Sequencing used immunoSEQ multiplex PCR; TCRdb keeps in-frame clones, though not all of them. Seen here are 100,000 to 150,000 clones, roughly 94% observed once, and the top ten hold roughly 1.3%. This receptor was obtained from a woman aged 18-29 years in good health and CMV-seronegative. This chain links TRBV20-1 with TRBJ1-2; unclear D gene. The sequenced material came from PBMCs. In DNA, the CDR3 is TGCAGTGCTAGGAGCAATGGCTACACCTTC. Its translation: CSARSNGYTF.